This TCR beta chain was retrieved from a study of blood T cell repertoires in COVID-19. Across the whole study: PBMCs, B-cell-depleted T cells, or T cells were the source of the cDNA or gDNA that made up the material.

While infection was still active, Seattle patients were enrolled and then followed longitudinally. As originally analysed: Reference gene primer amplification gave estimated nucleated cell counts. The assay was immunoSEQ multiplex PCR, and TCRdb's table has in-frame clones only and misses some. V and J calls and clone size are as listed in that table; D and trimming were resolved from the DNA. The sample consists of roughly 460,000 clones, approximately 90% of them appearing once. The specimen sequenced was peripheral blood. The TCR originated in a man between 18 and 29 years old with COVID-19, enrolled during active disease.

This CDR3 is CASRGLNTGELFF. DNA for the CDR3: TGCGCCAGCAGGGGACTTAACACCGGGGAGCTGTTTTTT. V gene TRBV5-1 combines with J gene TRBJ2-2, with a possible D match to TRBD2 (6 bases). The V end lost 5 bases, the J end lost 2 bases, and 7 bases lay between the germline ends. In germline, CDR1 is SGHRS, CDR2 YFSETQ. The CDR3 contains 13 residues.